The 9 T cell receptor beta chains below all came from one sample that was sequenced in a study of cytomegalovirus exposure and HLA in healthy donors. Researchers ran the PCR with 60 Vbeta and 13 Jbeta primers. Assay: immunoSEQ multiplex PCR; the TCRdb copy retains only in-frame clones and omits some. The sample has around 190,000 clones; roughly 10% are singletons. The sample comprised PBMCs. These receptor sequences come from a woman aged 25 to 45 in good health and CMV-seropositive.

This clone showed up just a few times. This rearrangement joins TRBV6-1 to TRBJ1-2; D is unresolved. Per germline, CDR1 MNHNS and CDR2 SASEGT. The V end lost 2 bases, the J end lost 5 bases, and 3 bases lay between the germline ends. The CDR3 runs 11 residues. The CDR3 loop is CASSELYGYTF. The DNA of the CDR3 is TGTGCCAGCAGTGAACTGTATGGCTACACCTTC.

The chain is built from TRBV9 and TRBJ2-3, with D perhaps matching TRBD2 (7 bases). This CDR3 contains 15 residues. Trimming removed 5 bases from V and 5 bases from J, with 18 bases in between. CDR1 and CDR2 (germline): SGDLS, YYNGEE. CDR3 sequence: CASRSTGGAGDTQYF. CDR3 in DNA: TGTGCCAGCAGGTCGACGGGGGGCGCAGGAGATACGCAGTATTTT.

This clone was seen a few times. The chain joins TRBV6-1 to TRBJ1-5, with a weak D call TRBD1 (6 bases). The CDR3 is 15 amino acids. Looked up from germline, CDR1 is MNHNS and CDR2 is SASEGT. Trimming pared 6 bases from V and 1 base from J, leaving 13 bases between. CDR3 sequence (DNA): TGTGCCAGCAGAGTACAGGGTTCCAGCAATCAGCCCCAGCATTTT. It translates to CASRVQGSSNQPQHF.

This clone appeared a few times. The chain recombines TRBV4-1 with TRBJ2-7; the match to TRBD2 covers 8 bases. J lost 2 bases, V lost 6 bases, and 6 bases had no gene match. CDR3 length equals 14 residues. Per germline, CDR1 MGHRA and CDR2 YSYEKL. The chain's CDR3 is CASRRASGPYEQYF. The CDR3 DNA follows: TGCGCCAGCAGGAGGGCTAGCGGGCCCTACGAGCAGTACTTC.

This chain uses TRBV5-6 with TRBJ2-3; 7 nucleotides match TRBD1. CDR3 length: 16 amino acids. Germline values: CDR1 SGHDT, CDR2 YYEEEE. Trimming cost V 1 base and J 3 bases; bases outside gene matches: 8. The CDR3 here is CASSLIGRGKTDTQYF. The DNA of the CDR3 is TGTGCCAGCAGCTTGATCGGCAGGGGGAAGACAGATACGCAGTATTTT.

This clone turned up a few times. This chain links TRBV11-2 with TRBJ1-2; the D is unclear. This CDR3 spans 15 amino acids. Germline loops: CDR1 SGHAT, CDR2 FQNNGV. Trimming cost V 1 base and J 6 bases, with 15 bases left between them. CDR3: CASSLVLGPVNGYTF. The CDR3, as DNA: TGTGCCAGCAGCTTAGTCTTGGGCCCTGTGAATGGCTACACCTTC.

The chain uses TRBV30 and TRBJ1-1; maybe TRBD1 (6 bases). V was pared by 0 bases and J by 1 base, with 9 bases between. The CDR3 sequence is 14 residues long. Germline values: CDR1 GTSNPN, CDR2 SVGIG (reference sequence). The CDR3 loop reads CAWSVWGPNTEAFF. The CDR3 coding sequence is TGTGCCTGGAGTGTCTGGGGGCCGAACACTGAAGCTTTCTTT.

This clone turned up a few times. The chain links TRBV5-6 to TRBJ2-1; 9 bases map to TRBD1. V lost 3 bases, J lost 7 bases, and 8 bases stayed unmatched. In germline, CDR1 is SGHDT, CDR2 YYEEEE. This CDR3 is 15 amino acids long. Here the CDR3 reads CASSSVGTGRNEQFF. CDR3 nucleotide sequence: TGTGCCAGCAGCTCGGTCGGGACAGGGAGGAATGAGCAGTTCTTC. Combining the CDR3 with reference TRBV5-6 and TRBJ2-1 gives the whole variable domain DAGVTQSPTHLIKTRGQQVTLRCSPKSGHDTVSWYQQALGQGPQFIFQYYEEEERQRGNFPDRFSGHQFPNYSSELNVNALLLGDSALYLCASSSVGTGRNEQFFGPGTRLTVL.

This chain connects TRBV7-9 to TRBJ2-7, with 7 bases matching TRBD2. V shed 5 bases and J 0 bases; nucleotides not matched to a gene: 7. The CDR3 runs to 15 residues. CDR1 SEHNR and CDR2 FQNEAQ come from the germline V gene (reference sequence). The CDR3 is CASSLTGTISYEQYF. Written as DNA, the CDR3 is TGTGCCAGCAGCCTCACCGGGACTATCTCCTACGAGCAGTACTTC.